This entry lists 7 T cell receptor beta chains sequenced from one sample in a study of OX40 agonist ivuxolimab in advanced cancers. TCRdb's table, derived via immunoSEQ multiplex PCR, lists solely in-frame clones and lacks some. The sample lists 60,000 to 75,000 clones, approximately 84% occurring once. The sample consisted of CD4+ or CD8+ T cells sorted from blood, taken in a trial of the OX40 agonist ivuxolimab. Receptor source: an adult with an advanced solid tumor such as melanoma, head and neck, liver or kidney cancer.

The gene calls are TRBV6-5 and TRBJ1-2, with unresolved D. Germline V gene sequence: CDR1 MNHEY, CDR2 SVGAGI. V shed 2 bases and J shed 5 bases, with 6 bases lying between them. The CDR3 sequence is 12 residues long. CDR3 region: CASSYGGYGYTF. The CDR3 bases are TGTGCCAGCAGTTACGGCGGTTATGGCTACACCTTC.

This clone was picked up one time. This chain connects TRBV9 to TRBJ2-7; the match to TRBD2 covers 8 bases. The CDR3 sequence is 15 residues long. With V trimmed by 4 bases and J by 5 bases, 11 bases remained unmatched. CDR1 and CDR2 (germline): SGDLS, YYNGEE. The CDR3 region has the DNA TGTGCCAGCAGCAAAGAGGCGGGAGGTTACCACGAGCAGTACTTC. Translation gives CASSKEAGGYHEQYF.

The chain joins TRBV7-8 to TRBJ1-5; TRBD1 matches at 7 bases. The CDR3 has 14 residues. Trimming took 4 bases from V and 3 from J; bases not matched to a gene: 3. Per the germline V gene, CDR1 is SGHVS and CDR2 is FQNEAQ. The chain's CDR3 is CASSWGQHNQPQHF. CDR3 nucleotide sequence: TGTGCCAGCAGCTGGGGACAGCACAATCAGCCCCAGCATTTT.

The rearrangement joins TRBV5-6 to TRBJ2-2; 7 bases align to TRBD1. Germline lookup yields CDR1 SGHDT and CDR2 YYEEEE. This CDR3 spans 16 amino acids. Unmatched junction bases numbered 8, after V lost 2 bases and J lost 4 bases. CDR3 sequence: CASSFRTPGGTGELFF. The CDR3 DNA follows: TGTGCCAGCAGCTTCCGAACCCCAGGGGGCACCGGGGAGCTGTTTTTT.

V gene TRBV7-9 combines with J gene TRBJ2-7; maybe TRBD1 (5 bases). CDR1 SEHNR and CDR2 FQNEAQ come from the germline V gene (reference sequence). Trimming stripped 4 bases from V and 0 bases from J, with 10 bases between. The CDR3 contains 14 residues. This chain's CDR3 is CASSWGQSSYEQYF. In DNA, the CDR3 is TGTGCCAGCAGCTGGGGCCAGAGCTCCTACGAGCAGTACTTC.

V is TRBV7-2 and J is TRBJ1-1; the D is unclear. CDR1 is SGHTA and CDR2 is FQGNSA in the germline V gene. The V and J ends lost 1 base and 1 base respectively, with 7 bases between them. This CDR3 has 14 residues. The CDR3 DNA follows: TGTGCCAGCAGCTTAGTGCCGCAGAACACTGAAGCTTTCTTT. Protein product: CASSLVPQNTEAFF.

CDR3 protein: CASSSARASGIHNEQFF. The CDR3 coding sequence is TGTGCCAGCAGCTCCGCCAGGGCTAGCGGGATCCACAATGAGCAGTTCTTC. V and J are TRBV9 and TRBJ2-1; 9 nucleotides agree with TRBD2. Germline CDR1 reads SGDLS; CDR2 reads YYNGEE. The CDR3 runs to 17 residues. The ends lost 4 bases at V and 5 bases at J; junction bases unmatched: 13.